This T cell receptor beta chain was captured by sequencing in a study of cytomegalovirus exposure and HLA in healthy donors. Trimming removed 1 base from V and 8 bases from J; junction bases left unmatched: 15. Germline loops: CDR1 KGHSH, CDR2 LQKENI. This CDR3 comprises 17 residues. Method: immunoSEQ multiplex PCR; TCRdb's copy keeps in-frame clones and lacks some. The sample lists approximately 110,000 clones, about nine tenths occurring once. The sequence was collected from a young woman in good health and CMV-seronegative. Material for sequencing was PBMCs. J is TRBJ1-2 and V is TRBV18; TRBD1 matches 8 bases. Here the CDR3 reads CASSPLPHGQGPGGYTF. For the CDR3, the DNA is TGTGCCAGCTCACCACTGCCCCACGGACAGGGCCCCGGCGGCTACACCTTC.